The sequence of this T cell receptor beta chain was determined in a study of cytomegalovirus exposure and HLA in healthy donors. In the study overall: The same platform was used for the roughly 130 validation repertoires and the approximately 700 first-cohort repertoires, a later analysis reported.

The donors were part of the roughly 110-subject validation cohort, which stood apart from the roughly 680-subject first cohort. CDR1 is SGHRS, CDR2 YFSETQ, per germline. V lost 2 bases, J lost 8 bases, and 7 bases stayed unmatched. CDR3 length: 15 residues. Study findings and constraints: That first-cohort TCR clusters tended to co-occur in the roughly 120 validation repertoires was found in a later analysis. A list of approximately 160 TCR beta chains associated with cytomegalovirus was given.

Details on this clone: Its target is unknown.

Data came from immunoSEQ multiplex PCR; TCRdb stores just in-frame clones and leaves some out. The sample shows 68,000 or so clones, roughly nine tenths of them seen only once. This receptor was obtained from a woman between 18 and 29 years old in good health and CMV-seronegative. The V gene is TRBV5-1, the J gene TRBJ2-1; TRBD2 agrees at 10 bases. Sequencing used PBMCs. The CDR3 DNA reads TGCGCCAGCAGCTTCGTTCTAGCGGGAGCGGATGAGCAGTTCTTC. This encodes CASSFVLAGADEQFF.